The 22 T cell receptor beta chains reported below all come from one sample, sequenced in a study of somatic mutations in cytotoxic T cells in rheumatoid arthritis. Sequencing was performed with immunoSEQ multiplex PCR; in TCRdb, only in-frame clones are kept and a portion is missing. There are some 12,000 clones in the sample; roughly 87% occur only once, and more than 13% lies in the top ten. Sequenced: CD8+ T cells sorted from blood. Receptor source: a woman aged 55 to 70 in good health.

This chain joins TRBV7-2 and TRBJ1-3; 9 positions agree with TRBD1. There are 18 residues in the CDR3. Looked up from germline, CDR1 is SGHTA and CDR2 is FQGNSA. J was trimmed by 4 bases and V by 5 bases; bases with no gene match: 15. In DNA, the CDR3 is TGTGCCAGCAGCCCGCCGGGCGGGACAGGGAAGGACGGAAACACCATATATTTT. Translation gives CASSPPGGTGKDGNTIYF.

CDR3 in amino acids: CASSLTGVGTEAFF. CDR3 DNA sequence: TGTGCCAGCAGCTTAACGGGGGTGGGCACTGAAGCTTTCTTT. The rearrangement joins TRBV11-3 to TRBJ1-1, with D maybe TRBD1 (5 bases). Germline V gives CDR1 SGHNT, CDR2 YENEEA. CDR3 length: 14 residues. The V end was cut by 2 bases, the J end by 4 bases, with 11 bases between. Complete variable domain (other parts from reference TRBV11-3 and TRBJ1-1): EAGVVQSPRYKIIEKKQPVAFWCNPISGHNTLYWYLQNLGQGPELLIRYENEEAVDDSQLPKDRFSAERLKGVDSTLKIQPAELGDSAVYLCASSLTGVGTEAFFGQGTRLTVV.

The gene calls are TRBV5-8 and TRBJ1-4; D unclear. The CDR3 spans 11 residues. Germline V gene data show CDR1 as SGHTS and CDR2 as YDEGEE. V lost 9 bases and J lost 8, with 11 bases in between. For the CDR3, the DNA is TGTGCCACTCGGAGGGCAGAAAAACTGTTTTTT. This translates into CATRRAEKLFF.

The rearrangement links TRBV5-4 to TRBJ2-5, with D possibly being TRBD2 (5 bases). V was pared by 4 bases and J by 2 bases, with 9 bases between. Germline CDR1 reads SGHNT; CDR2 reads YYREEE (reference sequence). The CDR3 is 13 residues long. CDR3 sequence (DNA): TGTGCCAGCAGCACGGACTTTCAAGAGACCCAGTACTTC. Its translation is CASSTDFQETQYF. The entire variable domain, with the rest obtained from reference TRBV5-4 and TRBJ2-5, is as follows: ETGVTQSPTHLIKTRGQQVTLRCSSQSGHNTVSWYQQALGQGPQFIFQYYREEENGRGNFPPRFSGLQFPNYSSELNVNALELDDSALYLCASSTDFQETQYFGPGTRLLVL.

The chain couples TRBV28 to TRBJ1-4; maybe TRBD1 (5 bases). With 3 bases removed from V and 3 bases from J, the gap between germline ends came to 8 bases. The CDR3 length is 14 residues. Germline CDR1 MDHEN, CDR2 SYDVKM. CDR3 sequence: CASSLGLPNEKLFF. Written as DNA, the CDR3 is TGTGCCAGCAGTTTGGGGCTCCCTAATGAAAAACTGTTTTTT.

The chain carries TRBV7-6 and TRBJ1-1, with TRBD1 matching 9 bases. The CDR3 is made up of 15 amino acids. V lost 2 bases, J lost 5 bases, and 6 bases stayed unmatched. The germline V gene encodes CDR1 SGHVS and CDR2 FNYEAQ. The CDR3 loop is CASSLTGTGRTEAFF. Written as DNA, the CDR3 is TGTGCCAGCAGCTTAACCGGGACAGGGAGGACTGAAGCTTTCTTT. Looking up the rest from reference TRBV7-6 and TRBJ1-1 gives the full variable domain: GAGVSQSPRYKVTKRGQDVALRCDPISGHVSLYWYRQALGQGPEFLTYFNYEAQQDKSGLPNDRFSAERPEGSISTLTIQRTEQRDSAMYRCASSLTGTGRTEAFFGQGTRLTVV.

This clone was detected only once. The chain carries TRBV7-6 and TRBJ2-5, with D perhaps matching TRBD1 (5 bases). The CDR3 is 14 residues long. Between the trimmed V and J ends, which lost 1 base and 2 bases, there was a span of 8 bases. CDR1 and CDR2 (germline): SGHVS, FNYEAQ. The CDR3 coding sequence is TGTGCCAGCAGCTTAGGTGCAGGGCAAGAGACCCAGTACTTC. Amino acid sequence: CASSLGAGQETQYF.

This chain uses TRBV6-5 with TRBJ2-7; 9 nucleotides align to TRBD1. V trimming: 4 bases; J trimming: 2 bases; junction bases outside the gene matches: 3. CDR1 and CDR2 from the germline V gene are MNHEY and SVGAGI. This CDR3 has 14 residues. The CDR3 DNA reads TGTGCCAGCAGTTCCGGGACAGGGCCCTACGAGCAGTACGTC. The encoded protein is CASSSGTGPYEQYV.

This clone was seen more than once but under ten times. The junction departs from germline at one end; a sequencing error may be responsible. This chain uses TRBV7-7 with TRBJ2-5, with 8 nucleotides matching TRBD1. The CDR3 loop spans 15 amino acids. The germline gives CDR1 SSHAT, CDR2 FNYEAQ (reference sequence). As DNA, the CDR3 is TGTGCTAGCAGCCAAACCGACAGGGGAAGCGAGACCCAGTACTTC. Encoded protein: CASSQTDRGSETQYF.

This chain uses TRBV11-2 with TRBJ2-3; 14 bases line up with TRBD2. This CDR3 region has 19 residues. J was trimmed by 0 bases and V by 5 bases; bases with no gene match: 10. Germline V gene sequence: CDR1 SGHAT, CDR2 FQNNGV. The CDR3, as DNA: TGTGCCAGCAGCCTAACCGTGGGACTAGCGGGGGTGAGCACAGATACGCAGTATTTT. This codes for CASSLTVGLAGVSTDTQYF.

The rearrangement uses TRBV5-6 and TRBJ2-1; D gene unclear. Trimming shortened V by 3 bases and J by 10 bases, and 14 bases separated the two germline ends. Germline assignment: CDR1 SGHDT and CDR2 YYEEEE. This CDR3 has 13 residues. CDR3 coding DNA: TGTGCCAGCAGCTACAGCCCAGGCGTGGAGCAGTTCTTC. Its translation is CASSYSPGVEQFF.

The genes are TRBV14 and TRBJ2-1; weak D call: TRBD2 (6 bases). V lost 1 base and J lost 8, with 18 bases in between. Germline CDR1 and CDR2: SGHDN and FVKESK. The CDR3 covers 16 residues. CDR3 residues: CASSQGGMTRGDEQFF. As DNA, the CDR3 is TGTGCCAGCAGCCAAGGGGGGATGACTAGAGGCGATGAGCAGTTCTTC.

The J gene is TRBJ2-1, the V gene TRBV6-6; unclear D gene. With 2 bases removed from V and 8 bases from J, the gap between germline ends came to 7 bases. The CDR3 loop spans 12 amino acids. Germline values: CDR1 MNHNY, CDR2 SVGAGI (reference sequence). The CDR3 DNA sequence: TGTGCCAGCAGTTACCTCCGGGATGAGCAGTTCTTC. The encoded protein is CASSYLRDEQFF.

The chain joins TRBV2 to TRBJ2-3, with 7 bases identical to TRBD1. The CDR3 extends over 17 amino acids. After removal of 5 bases from V and 1 base from J, the junction contained 12 bases not matched to a gene. Germline values: CDR1 SNHLY, CDR2 FYNNEI. CDR3 amino acids: CASSKYSPGTGTDTQYF. In DNA form, the CDR3 reads TGTGCCAGCAGTAAGTACAGTCCCGGGACAGGCACAGATACGCAGTATTTT. Full variable domain (missing parts from reference TRBV2 and TRBJ2-3): EPEVTQTPSHQVTQMGQEVILRCVPISNHLYFYWYRQILGQKVEFLVSFYNNEISEKSEIFDDQFSVERPDGSNFTLKIRSTKLEDSAMYFCASSKYSPGTGTDTQYFGPGTRLTVL.

The CDR3 DNA follows: TGTGCCAGCAGAGGGGCCTTATACACTGAAGCTTTCTTT. It encodes CASRGALYTEAFF. The genes are TRBV6-1 and TRBJ1-1, with D possibly being TRBD1 (5 bases). CDR1 is MNHNS, CDR2 SASEGT, per germline. This CDR3 spans 13 amino acids. Trimming cost V 6 bases and J 3 bases, with 11 bases left between them.

V is TRBV14 and J is TRBJ2-5; D is perhaps TRBD1 (5 bases). Trimming removed 0 bases from V and 10 bases from J, with 6 bases in between. CDR1 is SGHDN, CDR2 FVKESK, per germline. There are 11 residues in the CDR3. DNA for the CDR3: TGTGCCAGCAGCCAAGACAGGGACCAGTACTTC. This sequence encodes CASSQDRDQYF. Filled out from reference TRBV14 and TRBJ2-5, the complete variable domain reads EAGVTQFPSHSVIEKGQTVTLRCDPISGHDNLYWYRRVMGKEIKFLLHFVKESKQDESGMPNNRFLAERTGGTYSTLKVQPAELEDSGVYFCASSQDRDQYFGPGTRLLVL.

CDR3 sequence reads: CASSPNDLVRVAGTGELFF. CDR3 DNA: TGTGCCAGCAGTCCTAATGACTTGGTGAGGGTCGCGGGCACCGGGGAGCTGTTTTTT. V is TRBV28 and J is TRBJ2-2; D may be TRBD2 (5 bases). CDR1 is MDHEN and CDR2 is SYDVKM in the germline V gene. The CDR3 consists of 19 residues. With 5 bases removed from V and 4 bases from J, the gap between germline ends came to 26 bases.

The rearrangement joins TRBV5-4 to TRBJ2-7; D is ambiguous. Trimming removed 4 bases from V and 2 bases from J, with 10 bases in between. The length of the CDR3 is 13 residues. CDR1 and CDR2 (germline): SGHNT, YYREEE (reference sequence). The CDR3 nucleotides are TGTGCCAGCAGCCATATCGTAGCCTACGAGCAGTACGTC. It translates to CASSHIVAYEQYV.

This clone was recorded once. V and J are TRBV9 and TRBJ2-2; a weak D match, TRBD1 (5 bases). CDR3 length: 18 residues. Germline V CDR1 and CDR2: SGDLS, YYNGEE. The germline V and J ends were trimmed by 0 bases and 3 bases, with 18 bases remaining between them. The CDR3 DNA reads as TGTGCCAGCAGCGTAGTGGGCAGGGTAAGAGAGGACACCGGGGAGCTGTTTTTT. It codes for CASSVVGRVREDTGELFF.

The rearrangement links TRBV14 to TRBJ1-1; D possibly corresponds to TRBD1 (5 bases). This CDR3 comprises 13 residues. Trimming pared 1 base from V and 7 bases from J, leaving 10 bases between. Germline-derived CDR1 and CDR2 are SGHDN and FVKESK. The CDR3 spells CASSQGWGVEAFF. CDR3 in DNA: TGTGCCAGCAGCCAAGGGTGGGGGGTTGAAGCTTTCTTT.

This clone was seen only once. The chain joins TRBV6-1 to TRBJ1-6, with 7 bases matching TRBD1. The CDR3 spans 14 residues. J lost 7 bases, V lost 5 bases, and 5 bases had no gene match. Germline values: CDR1 MNHNS, CDR2 SASEGT. This chain's CDR3 is CASSPGTENSPLHF. The CDR3 DNA reads as TGTGCCAGCAGTCCCGGGACAGAAAATTCACCCCTCCACTTT.

The chain employs TRBV6-5 and TRBJ1-1, with D possibly being TRBD1 (5 bases). This CDR3 contains 14 residues. V lost 6 bases, J lost 11 bases, and 22 bases lay in between. Germline CDR1 and CDR2: MNHEY and SVGAGI. The CDR3 sequence: CASSAGRGASGAFF. The CDR3 nucleotides are TGTGCCAGCAGCGCGGGAAGGGGCGCCTCCGGGGCTTTCTTT.